This TCR beta chain originates from a study of human T cells and chemical hapten exposure. TCRdb analysed the RACE reads with MiXCR anew, one entry per CDR3 protein. The sample yields 380,000 or so distinct CDR3 sequences, about 5% seen once. This clonotype was seen a handful of times. The CDR3 totals 18 residues. Germline loops: CDR1 MNHNS, CDR2 SASEGT. V was pared by 3 bases and J by 8 bases, with 11 bases of the junction left unmatched. The time point denotes: pre-sensitization, week 0. Treatment given: therapeutic diphenylcyclopropenone sensitization with weekly scalp DPC. This sample comprised whole blood, obtained in connection with sensitization to the hapten diphenylcyclopropenone (DPC). The TCR was taken from a woman between 18 and 29 years old with alopecia areata. Some clones in this sample may be carry-over from other donors' samples. This chain connects TRBV6-1 to TRBJ1-6, with 12 bases that match TRBD1. CDR3 nucleotide sequence: TGTGCCAGCAGTGACCGGGACAGGGGGCGATTTTTGGATTCACCCCTCCACTTT. Protein product: CASSDRDRGRFLDSPLHF.